These 18 T cell receptor beta chains originate from one sample sequenced in a study of blood T cells in healthy people across ages. A second about 6 to 12 cycle PCR used barcoded and J-beta primers. Via MiXCR, TCRdb re-called the 5' RACE reads, giving one row per CDR3 protein. The repertoire holds hundreds of thousands of distinct CDR3 sequences, with around 50% as singletons. Sequencing input: blood. These receptors all stem from a man of 80 years or more in good health.

J is TRBJ1-2 and V is TRBV12-3 or TRBV12-4; TRBD1 might be the D (5 bases). This CDR3 has 13 residues. Deletions cut 7 bases from V and 1 base from J, with 10 bases between. CDR3 region: CASIGGDNYGYTF. The CDR3 bases are TGTGCCAGCATCGGAGGGGATAACTATGGCTACACCTTC.

In its sample, this clonotype was seen many times. This may stem from a read error, because a much larger clone lies one nucleotide away. V gene TRBV6-5 combines with J gene TRBJ2-7, with 8 positions matching TRBD1. This CDR3 has 15 residues. J lost 7 bases, V lost 2 bases, and 10 bases had no gene match. Germline CDR1 and CDR2: MNHEY and SVGAGI. This chain's CDR3 is CASSYGQGAHNEQYF. The CDR3 DNA reads as TGTGCCAGCAGTTACGGGCAGGGGGCCCACAATGAGCAGTACTTC.

This clonotype was detected only a few times. This chain connects TRBV10-2 to TRBJ2-7; 9 bases are a match to TRBD2. The germline gives CDR1 WSHSY, CDR2 SAAADI. Trimming removed 0 bases from V and 1 base from J; junction bases left unmatched: 4. CDR3 length equals 16 residues. The CDR3 loop is CASSESQRGASYEQYF. CDR3 DNA: TGCGCCAGCAGTGAGTCCCAGCGGGGGGCGTCCTACGAGCAGTACTTC.

This clonotype appeared many times. V is TRBV6-5 and J is TRBJ2-3; the D gene is possibly TRBD2 (7 bases). This CDR3 is built from 15 residues. The V gene lost 6 bases and the J gene lost 4 bases, with 17 bases spanning the gap. Germline V gene sequence: CDR1 MNHEY, CDR2 SVGAGI. For the CDR3, the DNA is TGTGCCAGCAGGCTCGGGGGCAGCGGGGCAGATACGCAGTATTTT. It specifies CASRLGGSGADTQYF.

Only a few counts were recorded for this clonotype. V gene TRBV7-9 combines with J gene TRBJ2-1; D is undetermined. The CDR3 extends over 16 amino acids. The germline CDR1 and CDR2 sequences are SEHNR and FQNEAQ (reference sequence). The V end was cut by 2 bases, the J end by 0 bases, with 11 bases between. The CDR3 here is CASSLRRSDSYNEQFF. CDR3 coding DNA: TGTGCCAGCAGCTTACGGCGGTCCGACTCCTACAATGAGCAGTTCTTC.

The V and J genes are TRBV20-1 and TRBJ2-3; 7 bases are a match to TRBD1. Losses at the gene ends were 6 bases for V and 3 bases for J; bases not matched to a gene: 9. The CDR3 loop spans 14 amino acids. CDR1 is DFQATT and CDR2 is SNEGSKA in the germline V gene (reference sequence). The CDR3 protein is CSAQSGRGTDTQYF. The CDR3 region has the DNA TGCAGTGCCCAGAGTGGCAGGGGGACAGATACGCAGTATTTT.

This chain joins TRBV20-1 and TRBJ2-3; tentative D call: TRBD2 (5 bases). Germline V gives CDR1 DFQATT, CDR2 SNEGSKA (reference sequence). Trimming took 0 bases from V and 2 from J, leaving 15 bases between them. This CDR3 is built from 16 residues. CDR3: CSAREEVGRPTDTQYF. CDR3 coding DNA: TGCAGTGCTAGAGAGGAGGTCGGTAGACCCACAGATACGCAGTATTTT.

As for this clonotype: Its ends do not fully match the called genes, so a read error is possible. This sequence joins TRBV12-3 or TRBV12-4 and TRBJ2-1; 7 positions agree with TRBD2. The CDR3 sequence is 15 residues long. This CDR3 reads CAGSLLGGGSNEQFF. The CDR3 DNA follows: TGTGCCGGCAGTTTATTGGGGGGGGGTAGTAATGAGCAGTTCTTC.

This chain connects TRBV10-2 to TRBJ2-7; 8 positions agree with TRBD1. The CDR3 length is 14 residues. Trimming at V came to 6 bases and at J to 2 bases, leaving 6 bases not matched to a gene. Germline V gives CDR1 WSHSY, CDR2 SAAADI. The CDR3 DNA follows: TGCGCCAGCAGAGTTCGACAGGGGCCCTACGAGCAGTACTTC. It translates to CASRVRQGPYEQYF.

There are a few counts of this clonotype. CDR3: CASSSRDSYGYTF. The CDR3 coding sequence is TGTGCCAGCAGCTCTCGGGACAGCTATGGCTACACCTTC. V gene TRBV14 combines with J gene TRBJ1-2; 7 bases map to TRBD1. CDR1 is SGHDN and CDR2 is FVKESK in the germline V gene. The junction had 4 bases not matched to a gene; V was cut back by 5 bases and J by 4 bases. CDR3 length equals 13 residues. The whole variable domain, filled in from reference TRBV14 and TRBJ1-2, reads EAGVTQFPSHSVIEKGQTVTLRCDPISGHDNLYWYRRVMGKEIKFLLHFVKESKQDESGMPNNRFLAERTGGTYSTLKVQPAELEDSGVYFCASSSRDSYGYTFGSGTRLTVV.

This clonotype was seen a single time. The gene calls are TRBV5-1 and TRBJ2-7, with 7 nucleotides matching TRBD2. V was pared by 4 bases and J by 7 bases, with 14 bases of the junction left unmatched. The germline V gene has CDR1 SGHRS and CDR2 YFSETQ. The CDR3 runs to 15 residues. CDR3 nucleotide sequence: TGCGCCAGCAGCCTCAGGAGCGGGGTCGATGGAGAGCAGTACTTC. This sequence encodes CASSLRSGVDGEQYF.

Comment on this clonotype: This clone may be a read error of a much larger clone one base away. V is TRBV6-5 and J is TRBJ2-5, with D possibly being TRBD1 or TRBD2 (5 bases each). The V gene lost 5 bases and the J gene lost 0 bases, with 16 bases spanning the gap. The CDR3 loop spans 16 amino acids. From germline, CDR1 is MNHEY and CDR2 SVGAGI. The CDR3 reads CASSPRGESYQETQYF. For the CDR3, the DNA is TGTGCCAGCAGTCCCCGGGGCGAGTCCTACCAAGAGACCCAGTACTTC.

The table lists this clonotype with a few counts. Given a much more abundant clone one base away, this may be a read error. The chain employs TRBV3-1 and TRBJ2-1; D might be TRBD1 or TRBD2, each matching 5 bases. The CDR3 is made up of 14 amino acids. The V gene lost 4 bases and the J gene lost 0 bases, with 7 bases spanning the gap. The germline gives CDR1 LGHDT, CDR2 YNNKEL (reference sequence). CDR3 bases: TGTGCCAGCAGCCCCGGGGCCTCCTACAATGAGCAGTTCTTC. This sequence encodes CASSPGASYNEQFF.

This rearrangement joins TRBV7-8 to TRBJ2-3, with D perhaps being TRBD1 or TRBD2 (5 bases each). V shed 2 bases and J shed 2 bases, with 11 bases lying between them. This CDR3 region has 15 residues. Germline CDR1 reads SGHVS; CDR2 reads FQNEAQ. CDR3 sequence (DNA): TGTGCCAGCAGCTTAAGAGGGGCGTTCACAGATACGCAGTATTTT. Residues: CASSLRGAFTDTQYF.

CDR3 DNA sequence: TGTGCCAGCAGCTTAGATTGGGGGGTATCCGAGCAGTACTTC. Its translation: CASSLDWGVSEQYF. This rearrangement joins TRBV7-2 to TRBJ2-7; D is possibly TRBD2 (6 bases). The CDR3 contains 14 residues. V lost 1 base and J lost 6, with 13 bases in between. CDR1 and CDR2 (germline): SGHTA, FQGNSA.

The chain carries TRBV18 and TRBJ1-2; 9 bases align to TRBD1. This CDR3 is built from 15 residues. Germline lookup yields CDR1 KGHSH and CDR2 LQKENI. V shed 3 bases and J 2 bases; nucleotides not matched to a gene: 4. CDR3 in DNA: TGTGCCAGCTCACCGTGGACAGGGGACAACTATGGCTACACCTTC. Protein sequence: CASSPWTGDNYGYTF.

The chain couples TRBV12-3 or TRBV12-4 to TRBJ2-7, with D possibly being TRBD1 or TRBD2 (6 bases each). Trimming left V 6 bases short and J 3 bases short, with 18 bases between. CDR3 length: 15 residues. CDR3 loop: CASSWGRGGNYEQYF. The CDR3 DNA is TGTGCCAGCAGCTGGGGCAGAGGGGGGAACTACGAGCAGTACTTC.

J is TRBJ2-7 and V is TRBV28; TRBD2 agrees at 9 bases. Gene TRBJ2-5 matches the end of the DNA better, so the J call may be wrong. This CDR3 region has 18 residues. CDR1 MDHEN and CDR2 SYDVKM come from the germline V gene. CDR3 residues: CASSLAPGLAVSGETQYF. The CDR3 DNA is TGTGCCAGCAGTTTAGCCCCGGGACTAGCTGTATCTGGGGAGACCCAGTACTTC.